One and the same sample provided the 18 T cell receptor beta chains below, sequenced in a study of CD8 T cells in ankylosing spondylitis. Each CDR3 protein is one row after TCRdb ran MiXCR on the 5' RACE reads. The sample contains a few hundred thousand distinct CDR3 sequences, less than 25% of which appear only once. The sequenced material came from blood, either unsorted or a sorted T cell fraction (not recorded which). Receptor source: a female donor with ankylosing spondylitis or in good health (not recorded which).

A few counts support this clonotype. As DNA, the CDR3 is TGTGCCAGCAAAGGACTAGCGGGAGGGCCTTCCTCCTACGAGCAGTACTTC. This sequence encodes CASKGLAGGPSSYEQYF. The chain uses TRBV6-1 and TRBJ2-7, with 15 positions matching TRBD2. In germline, CDR1 is MNHNS, CDR2 SASEGT. This CDR3 region has 17 residues. V shed 7 bases, J shed 0 bases, and the junction held 7 bases outside the gene matches.

In this sample, this clonotype turned up many times. The chain recombines TRBV29-1 with TRBJ2-5; D is possibly TRBD2 (6 bases). CDR3 size: 13 residues. V lost 7 bases and J 6 bases, leaving 18 bases between the germline ends. Per germline, CDR1 SQVTM and CDR2 ANQGSEA. In DNA, the CDR3 is TGCAGCGCTGATAGTAGCGGCACCAAGACCCAGTACTTC. It encodes CSADSSGTKTQYF.

The rearrangement links TRBV12-5 to TRBJ2-4; 14 bases match TRBD2. J gave up 5 bases and V 3 bases, and 6 bases lay outside the gene matches. This CDR3 is 17 amino acids long. The germline V gene has CDR1 LGHNT and CDR2 FRNRAP. CDR3 DNA sequence: TGTGCTAGTGGTTTTGGGACTAGCGGGAGTAGCCAAAACATTCAGTACTTC. Amino acids: CASGFGTSGSSQNIQYF.

This clonotype was seen only a few times. The chain recombines TRBV9 with TRBJ2-7; weak D call: TRBD2 (5 bases). V shed 0 bases and J shed 0 bases, with 7 bases lying between them. Per the germline V gene, CDR1 is SGDLS and CDR2 is YYNGEE. The CDR3 is made up of 14 amino acids. This chain's CDR3 is CASSVGGSSYEQYF. The CDR3 DNA reads TGTGCCAGCAGCGTAGGAGGGAGCTCCTACGAGCAGTACTTC.

Many counts were recorded for this clonotype. This sequence joins TRBV20-1 and TRBJ2-1; 7 positions agree with TRBD1. Germline loops: CDR1 DFQATT, CDR2 SNEGSKA (reference sequence). The junction had 15 bases not matched to a gene; V was cut back by 7 bases and J by 9 bases. The CDR3 is made up of 14 amino acids. The CDR3 protein is CSGHDRVSYGEQFF. The CDR3 nucleotides are TGCAGTGGTCACGACAGGGTGTCTTACGGTGAGCAGTTCTTC.

This clonotype was seen a handful of times. The rearrangement links TRBV2 to TRBJ2-1, with a possible D match to TRBD2 (6 bases). Deletions cut 6 bases from V and 2 bases from J, with 17 bases between. The CDR3 has 16 amino acids. Germline-derived CDR1 and CDR2 are SNHLY and FYNNEI. The CDR3 region is CASSRTNSGAYNEQFF. As DNA, the CDR3 is TGTGCCAGCAGCAGGACAAATAGCGGAGCCTACAATGAGCAGTTCTTC.

This clonotype was picked up many times. The V and J genes are TRBV20-1 and TRBJ2-7; 7 positions agree with TRBD2. CDR3 length equals 12 residues. V was clipped by 7 bases and J by 5 bases; unmatched bases: 8. In germline, CDR1 is DFQATT, CDR2 SNEGSKA (reference sequence). In DNA form, the CDR3 reads TGCAGTGGGACTAGTGCTAGCGACGAGCAGTACTTC. Translated: CSGTSASDEQYF.

This clonotype was counted only a few times. The genes are TRBV27 and TRBJ2-2, with TRBD1 as a possible D gene (5 bases). This CDR3 contains 15 residues. V shed 0 bases and J shed 9 bases, with 14 bases lying between them. Germline lookup yields CDR1 MNHEY and CDR2 SMNVEV (reference sequence). CDR3 nucleotides: TGTGCCAGCAGTTTATCGATGGGCAGGGCGAGGGAGCTGTTTTTT. Encoded protein: CASSLSMGRARELFF.

This clonotype was observed many times. The chain has TRBV10-3 and TRBJ2-7, with D unclear. In germline, CDR1 is ENHRY, CDR2 SYGVKD. CDR3 length: 16 residues. Trimming cost V 0 bases and J 4 bases, with 16 bases left between them. DNA for the CDR3: TGTGCCATCAGTGAGTCCTCTGGGGATTGGGGATACGAGCAGTACTTC. Residues: CAISESSGDWGYEQYF.

Only a few counts were recorded for this clonotype. Here the CDR3 reads CSALAGTGEKLFF. The CDR3 nucleotides are TGCAGTGCTCTCGCCGGGACAGGTGAAAAACTGTTTTTT. The chain carries TRBV20-1 and TRBJ1-4; the match to TRBD1 covers 8 bases. This CDR3 has 13 amino acids. CDR1 is DFQATT, CDR2 SNEGSKA, per germline (reference sequence). The V segment lost 5 bases and the J segment 7 bases; nucleotides outside the gene matches: 6.

The V gene is TRBV6-2 or TRBV6-3, the J gene TRBJ2-3; D not resolved. The CDR3 loop spans 11 amino acids. The germline gives CDR1 MNHEY, CDR2 SVGEGT. With 10 bases removed from V and 3 bases from J, the gap between germline ends came to 8 bases. CDR3 residues: CATRRTDTQYF. Written as DNA, the CDR3 is TGTGCCACCCGAAGGACAGATACGCAGTATTTT.

This clonotype has only a few counts. The genes are TRBV20-1 and TRBJ2-3, with TRBD2 matching over 7 bases. The ends lost 3 bases at V and 3 bases at J; junction bases unmatched: 3. Germline loops: CDR1 DFQATT, CDR2 SNEGSKA (reference sequence). The CDR3 spans 13 residues. The CDR3 region has the DNA TGCAGTGCTAGGAGGGAGGGGACAGATACGCAGTATTTT. Translation: CSARREGTDTQYF.

This clonotype was counted at least ten times. This sequence joins TRBV20-1 and TRBJ1-1; D may be TRBD1 (5 bases). Trimming removed 4 bases at V and 0 bases at J, with 9 bases between. CDR3 length: 13 amino acids. Germline CDR1 reads DFQATT; CDR2 reads SNEGSKA (reference sequence). In DNA form, the CDR3 reads TGCAGTGCTATCAGGGCCCTGAACACTGAAGCTTTCTTT. Its translation is CSAIRALNTEAFF.

The rearrangement joins TRBV7-9 to TRBJ2-1; D gene uncertain. The germline CDR1 and CDR2 sequences are SEHNR and FQNEAQ (reference sequence). The V end was cut by 0 bases, the J end by 1 base, with 13 bases between. CDR3 length equals 17 residues. This chain's CDR3 is CASSLAPDARSYNEQFF. CDR3 nucleotides: TGTGCCAGCAGCTTAGCGCCGGACGCACGGTCCTACAATGAGCAGTTCTTC.

The CDR3 DNA sequence: TGTGCCAGCAAAGTGACGTTATATCAGCCCCAGCATTTT. Translated: CASKVTLYQPQHF. The V gene is TRBV2, the J gene TRBJ1-5; unclear D gene. Looked up from germline, CDR1 is SNHLY and CDR2 is FYNNEI. V lost 7 bases and J lost 5, with 12 bases in between. The CDR3 consists of 13 residues.

This clonotype was seen a handful of times. The gene calls are TRBV12-3 or TRBV12-4 and TRBJ1-1, with D possibly matching TRBD1 (5 bases). V shed 4 bases and J shed 1 base, with 10 bases lying between them. The CDR3 is made up of 14 amino acids. CDR3 DNA sequence: TGTGCCAGCAGTTACCAGACAGCGAACACTGAAGCTTTCTTT. Translation: CASSYQTANTEAFF.

In its sample, this clonotype was seen a few times. This chain uses TRBV7-7 with TRBJ2-1; D perhaps matches TRBD2 (5 bases). V was trimmed by 4 bases and J by 4 bases, leaving 8 bases between them. The CDR3 sequence is 13 residues long. Germline values: CDR1 SSHAT, CDR2 FNYEAQ (reference sequence). This chain's CDR3 is CASSSDSYNEQFF. DNA for the CDR3: TGTGCCAGCAGCTCGGACTCTTACAATGAGCAGTTCTTC.

The rearrangement joins TRBV20-1 to TRBJ1-1, with D uncertain. Trimming removed 3 bases from V and 1 base from J, with 12 bases in between. The CDR3 loop spans 14 amino acids. Germline V CDR1 and CDR2: DFQATT, SNEGSKA (reference sequence). This chain's CDR3 is CSARGFSANTEAFF. CDR3 in DNA: TGCAGTGCTAGGGGCTTCTCAGCGAACACTGAAGCTTTCTTT.